The entry that follows covers one T cell receptor beta chain sequence. Its matching antigen is unknown. The CDR3 is 15 residues long. Germline V gives CDR1 SGHAT, CDR2 FQNNGV. V lost 1 base and J 4 bases, leaving 13 bases between the germline ends. The assay was immunoSEQ multiplex PCR, and TCRdb's table has in-frame clones only and misses some. The sample gives 80,000 to 100,000 clones, just over 90% of which show up once; approximately 2.2% is in the top ten. This sample was included in a study of cytomegalovirus exposure and HLA in healthy donors. Findings of the study overall: Researchers catalogued roughly 170 TCR beta chains as cytomegalovirus-associated.

Separate from the roughly 700-subject first cohort was the 120-subject validation cohort, to which the donors belonged. Input material: PBMCs. This TCR came from a man aged 30-40 years in good health and CMV-seronegative. The V and J genes are TRBV11-2 and TRBJ2-5, with D perhaps TRBD1 (7 bases). CDR3 in DNA: TGTGCCAGCAGCTTAGGGCAGGGGGGAGGAGAGACCCAGTACTTC. Amino acid sequence: CASSLGQGGGETQYF.